The next 18 T cell receptor beta chains were all read from a single sample in a study of blood T cell repertoires in COVID-19. The method was immunoSEQ multiplex PCR; TCRdb's version includes in-frame clones alone and lacks a portion of them. The sample holds approximately 170,000 clones, about 88% seen once. Sequenced material: peripheral blood. The receptors stem from a woman aged 80 or older in a cohort sampled during active or convalescent COVID-19.

This clone was detected a few times. This rearrangement joins TRBV19 to TRBJ1-5, with D possibly matching TRBD1 (6 bases). Germline CDR1 and CDR2: LNHDA and SQIVND (reference sequence). This CDR3 is built from 16 residues. Trimming left V 7 bases short and J 7 bases short, with 23 bases between. The CDR3, as DNA: TGTGCCAGTACCTTAAGAGCCGGGGTAGGGGGACAGCCCCAGCATTTT. This codes for CASTLRAGVGGQPQHF.

This chain connects TRBV25-1 to TRBJ1-2; the D gene is possibly TRBD1 (5 bases). The CDR3 is made up of 13 amino acids. Trimming shortened V by 1 base and J by 5 bases, and 8 bases separated the two germline ends. Germline V gene sequence: CDR1 MGHDK, CDR2 SYGVNS. The CDR3 sequence is CASSESGGYGYTF. CDR3 DNA sequence: TGTGCCAGCAGTGAATCGGGGGGGTATGGCTACACCTTC.

This chain uses TRBV12-3 or TRBV12-4 with TRBJ1-3; unclear D gene. V lost 5 bases to trimming and J lost 4 bases, with 3 bases between them. The CDR3 is 11 residues long. The CDR3 region has the DNA TGTGCCAGCAGTCAAGGAAACACCATATATTTT. This codes for CASSQGNTIYF.

The rearrangement links TRBV29-1 to TRBJ1-1, with TRBD1 as a possible D gene (5 bases). The CDR3 is 14 amino acids. Germline V gene sequence: CDR1 SQVTM, CDR2 ANQGSEA. V gave up 1 base and J gave up 1 base, with 10 bases separating them. CDR3 nucleotide sequence: TGCAGCGTTGAAGTTGGGGCTGCGAACACTGAAGCTTTCTTT. It codes for CSVEVGAANTEAFF.

This clone was detected only a few times. This rearrangement joins TRBV9 to TRBJ1-6; maybe TRBD1 (6 bases). Germline lookup yields CDR1 SGDLS and CDR2 YYNGEE. The CDR3 covers 15 residues. Trimming removed 4 bases from V and 16 bases from J, with 24 bases in between. The CDR3 sequence: CASSPSKFRDTRLHF. CDR3 DNA: TGTGCCAGCAGCCCTTCCAAATTCCGGGACACCAGACTCCACTTT.

This clone occurred once. The rearrangement joins TRBV18 to TRBJ1-1; D may be TRBD1 (6 bases). This CDR3 is built from 15 residues. CDR1 is KGHSH and CDR2 is LQKENI in the germline V gene. With 3 bases removed from V and 2 bases from J, the gap between germline ends came to 13 bases. CDR3 amino acids: CASSPYWDTNTEAFF. The CDR3 nucleotides are TGTGCCAGCTCACCCTACTGGGACACCAACACTGAAGCTTTCTTT.

The V and J genes are TRBV7-2 and TRBJ1-2, with a possible D match to TRBD1 (5 bases). Germline-derived CDR1 and CDR2 are SGHTA and FQGNSA. The CDR3 runs 15 residues. The germline V and J ends were trimmed by 3 bases and 4 bases, with 15 bases remaining between them. This chain's CDR3 is CASSFLQGMGYGYTF. For the CDR3, the DNA is TGTGCCAGCAGCTTTCTCCAGGGAATGGGCTATGGCTACACCTTC.

The V and J genes are TRBV3-1 (or the pseudogene TRBV3-2) and TRBJ1-6; D might be TRBD1 (5 bases). Germline assignment: CDR1 LGHDT and CDR2 YNNKEL (reference sequence). Trimming shortened V by 2 bases and J by 5 bases, and 16 bases separated the two germline ends. The CDR3 spans 17 residues. This chain's CDR3 is CASSQYPRDPNNSPLHF. As DNA, the CDR3 is TGTGCCAGCAGCCAATATCCGCGGGACCCGAATAATTCACCCCTCCACTTT.

CDR3 DNA: TGTGCCAGCAGCTTAGACACGACAGGGGTCACTGAAGCTTTCTTT. This codes for CASSLDTTGVTEAFF. V gene TRBV7-2 combines with J gene TRBJ1-1, with 8 bases that match TRBD1. Losses at the gene ends were 1 base for V and 4 bases for J; bases not matched to a gene: 5. Per the germline V gene, CDR1 is SGHTA and CDR2 is FQGNSA. This CDR3 is 15 amino acids long.

The chain joins TRBV5-4 to TRBJ1-6; 10 bases agree with TRBD1. CDR1 and CDR2 (germline): SGHNT, YYREEE (reference sequence). V lost 3 bases and J lost 10; bases outside the gene matches: 7. The CDR3 is 15 amino acids. The CDR3 nucleotides are TGTGCCAGCAGCTCGGGGACAGGGGCGTACTCACCCCTCCACTTT. Amino acid sequence: CASSSGTGAYSPLHF.

The table lists this clone with a few counts. The chain combines TRBV7-2 with TRBJ2-2; 12 bases are a match to TRBD2. CDR1 and CDR2 from the germline V gene are SGHTA and FQGNSA. Losses at the gene ends were 5 bases for V and 0 bases for J; bases not matched to a gene: 4. The CDR3 spans 17 residues. The CDR3 loop reads CASSVLAGGSNTGELFF. The CDR3 region has the DNA TGTGCCAGCAGCGTACTAGCGGGGGGTTCGAACACCGGGGAGCTGTTTTTT.

V usage is TRBV6-5 and J usage is TRBJ1-3; D is perhaps TRBD1 (6 bases). The CDR3 is 15 amino acids. Germline V lookup: CDR1 MNHEY, CDR2 SVGAGI. The V end was cut by 2 bases, the J end by 1 base, with 9 bases between. DNA for the CDR3: TGTGCCAGCAGTTACCGGACAGTTTCTGGAAACACCATATATTTT. Amino acids: CASSYRTVSGNTIYF.

This clone has only one observation. The V call is TRBV19, the J call TRBJ1-1; 8 positions agree with TRBD1. Germline CDR1 and CDR2: LNHDA and SQIVND (reference sequence). CDR3 length: 14 residues. Losses at the gene ends were 8 bases for V and 0 bases for J; bases not matched to a gene: 5. The CDR3 here is CASAGGALNTEAFF. The CDR3 bases are TGTGCCAGTGCAGGGGGCGCCTTGAACACTGAAGCTTTCTTT.

The J gene is TRBJ2-2, the V gene TRBV9; 9 bases are shared with TRBD1. The CDR3 is made up of 14 amino acids. V shed 5 bases, J shed 5 bases, and the junction held 4 bases outside the gene matches. Germline-derived CDR1 and CDR2 are SGDLS and YYNGEE. The CDR3, as DNA: TGTGCCAGCAGTGACAGGGGGAATACCGGGGAGCTGTTTTTT. Protein product: CASSDRGNTGELFF.

The rearrangement uses TRBV28 and TRBJ1-1; possibly TRBD1 for D (6 bases). CDR3 length: 10 residues. Per germline, CDR1 MDHEN and CDR2 SYDVKM. V lost 8 bases, J lost 11 bases, and 12 bases lay in between. CDR3 bases: TGTGCCAGCGGGTCAGACAGGGCTTTCTTT. It codes for CASGSDRAFF.

The rearrangement joins TRBV5-1 to TRBJ1-1, with D tentatively TRBD1 (5 bases). The CDR3 spans 15 residues. Trimming shortened V by 4 bases and J by 4 bases, and 17 bases separated the two germline ends. Germline CDR1 is SGHRS and CDR2 is YFSETQ. CDR3 nucleotides: TGCGCCAGCAGCAACCCCAGTCCGGGGGGCACTGAAGCTTTCTTT. Translating it yields CASSNPSPGGTEAFF.

The rearrangement links TRBV5-4 to TRBJ2-7; TRBD2 agrees at 10 bases. With V trimmed by 2 bases and J by 1 base, 3 bases remained unmatched. The CDR3 sequence is 15 residues long. Germline CDR1 reads SGHNT; CDR2 reads YYREEE (reference sequence). The CDR3 loop reads CASSLLAGGSYEQYF. CDR3 sequence (DNA): TGTGCCAGCAGCTTATTAGCGGGGGGTTCCTACGAGCAGTACTTC.

This chain links TRBV30 with TRBJ1-4; D perhaps matches TRBD1 (5 bases). Trimming shortened V by 1 base and J by 8 bases, and 11 bases separated the two germline ends. The CDR3 spans 13 residues. Per germline, CDR1 GTSNPN and CDR2 SVGIG (reference sequence). CDR3 loop: CAWSAGFNEKLFF. The CDR3 nucleotides read TGTGCCTGGAGTGCAGGGTTTAACGAAAAACTGTTTTTT.